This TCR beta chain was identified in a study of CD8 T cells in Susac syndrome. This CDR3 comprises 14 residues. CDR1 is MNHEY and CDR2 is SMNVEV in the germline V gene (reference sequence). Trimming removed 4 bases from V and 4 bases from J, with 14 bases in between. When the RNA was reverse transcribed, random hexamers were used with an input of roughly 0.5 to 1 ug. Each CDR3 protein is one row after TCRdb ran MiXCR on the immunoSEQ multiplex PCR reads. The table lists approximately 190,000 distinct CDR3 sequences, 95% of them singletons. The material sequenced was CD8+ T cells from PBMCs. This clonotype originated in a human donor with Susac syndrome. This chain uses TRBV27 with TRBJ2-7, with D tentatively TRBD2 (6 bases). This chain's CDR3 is CASSYQGGQYEQYF. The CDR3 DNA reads TGTGCCAGCAGTTACCAGGGAGGCCAGTACGAGCAGTACTTC.